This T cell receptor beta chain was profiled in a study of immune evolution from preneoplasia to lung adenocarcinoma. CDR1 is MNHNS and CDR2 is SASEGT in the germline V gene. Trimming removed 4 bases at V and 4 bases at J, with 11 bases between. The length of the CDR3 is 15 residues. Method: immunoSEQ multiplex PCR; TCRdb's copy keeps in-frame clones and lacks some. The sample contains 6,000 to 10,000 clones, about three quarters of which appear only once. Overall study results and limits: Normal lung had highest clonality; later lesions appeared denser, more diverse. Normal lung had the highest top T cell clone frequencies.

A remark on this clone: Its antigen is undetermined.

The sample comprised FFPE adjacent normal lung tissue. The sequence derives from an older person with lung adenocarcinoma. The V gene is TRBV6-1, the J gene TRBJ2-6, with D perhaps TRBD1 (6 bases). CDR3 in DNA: TGTGCCAGCAGTGGTGTAGGGACAGGGGCCAACGTCCTGACTTTC. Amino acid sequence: CASSGVGTGANVLTF.